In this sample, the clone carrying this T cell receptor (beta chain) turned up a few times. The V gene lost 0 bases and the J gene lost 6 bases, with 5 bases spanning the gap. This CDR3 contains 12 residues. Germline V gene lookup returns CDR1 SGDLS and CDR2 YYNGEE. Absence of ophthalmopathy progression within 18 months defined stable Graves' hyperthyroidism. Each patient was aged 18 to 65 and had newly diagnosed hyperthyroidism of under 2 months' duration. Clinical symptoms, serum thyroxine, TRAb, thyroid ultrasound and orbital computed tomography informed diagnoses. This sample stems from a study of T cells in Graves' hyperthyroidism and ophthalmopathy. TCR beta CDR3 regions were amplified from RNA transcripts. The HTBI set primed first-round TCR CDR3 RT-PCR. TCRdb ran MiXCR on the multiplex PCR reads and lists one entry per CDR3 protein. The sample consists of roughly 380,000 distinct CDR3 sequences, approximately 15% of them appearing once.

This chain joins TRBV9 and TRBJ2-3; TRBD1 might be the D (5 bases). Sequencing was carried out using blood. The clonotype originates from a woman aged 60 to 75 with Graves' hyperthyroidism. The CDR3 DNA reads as TGTGCCAGCAGCGTAGCAGGGGATACGCAGTATTTT. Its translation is CASSVAGDTQYF.